The source of this TCR beta chain is a study of CD8 T cells in Susac syndrome. The sequenced target, TCR beta, came from blood CD8+ and CD4+ T cells. TEMRA cells were FACS-enriched, with CD8+ and CD4+ T cells isolated negatively. About this clonotype: Its antigen is currently unknown.

Study results and caveats: As the study acknowledged, the number of individuals in its TCR sequencing and HLA analysis was relatively small.

Per germline, CDR1 SGHVS and CDR2 FQNEAQ. V shed 4 bases and J shed 1 base, with 7 bases lying between them. The length of the CDR3 is 13 residues. RNA amounts of roughly 0.45 to 1 ug underwent reverse transcription with random hexamers. By means of immunoSEQ multiplex PCR, TCR beta CDR3 spanning 54 Vbeta and 13 Jbeta underwent amplification. Via MiXCR, TCRdb re-called the immunoSEQ multiplex PCR reads, giving one row per CDR3 protein. The table records some 170,000 distinct CDR3 sequences, approximately 94% of them present only once. This rearrangement joins TRBV7-8 to TRBJ1-1; no definite D call. This receptor was taken from a human donor with multiple sclerosis. The specimen sequenced was CD4+ T cells from PBMCs. The CDR3 coding sequence is TGTGCCAGCAGCTGGAGTGAGAACACTGAAGCTTTCTTT. Its translation is CASSWSENTEAFF. Full variable domain (missing parts from reference TRBV7-8 and TRBJ1-1): GAGVSQSPRYKVAKRGQDVALRCDPISGHVSLFWYQQALGQGPEFLTYFQNEAQLDKSGLPSDRFFAERPEGSVSTLKIQRTQQEDSAVYLCASSWSENTEAFFGQGTRLTVV.